These T cell receptor beta chains were read from a single sample in a study of T cell responses to AZD1222 COVID-19 vaccine. Profiling relied on immunoSEQ multiplex PCR, and the TCRdb table lists in-frame clones only, not all of them. Here the sample spans around 140,000 clones, 85% to 95% being singletons. Specimen: peripheral blood, collected after recovery from COVID-19. Receptor source: an adult who had recovered from COVID-19. The CDR3 runs from the conserved cysteine through the conserved F or W. D genes are given only for firm matches. For some rows the clone size is stated as once, few or many, or as a class when expanded; others skip it.

>TRBJ2-3|NA|14|NA|TRBV9
CASSVTGAEDTQYF
TGTGCCAGCAGCGTAACGGGAGCTGAAGATACGCAGTATTTT
>TRBJ2-7|NA|14|NA|TRBV5-6
CASSLRDYSYEQYF
TGTGCCAGCAGCTTGCGCGACTACTCCTACGAGCAGTACTTC
>TRBJ2-5|NA|16|TRBD2|TRBV28
CASRAGTRGIRETQYF
TGTGCCAGCAGGGCCGGGACTAGAGGGATTAGGGAGACCCAGTACTTC
>TRBJ2-7|NA|13|TRBD1|TRBV2
CASRSGTGHEQYF
TGTGCCAGCAGGAGCGGGACAGGGCACGAGCAGTACTTC
>TRBJ2-4|NA|16|TRBD2|TRBV5-1
CASSAEHKAGGNIQYF
TGCGCCAGCAGCGCCGAGCACAAAGCGGGAGGGAACATTCAGTACTTC
>TRBJ2-7|NA|13|TRBD1|TRBV5-1
CASSRQGSYEQYF
TGCGCCAGCAGCCGACAGGGCTCCTACGAGCAGTACTTC
>TRBJ2-3|once|15|TRBD2|TRBV2
CASSEGAGGGDTQYF
TGTGCCAGCAGTGAAGGGGCGGGAGGGGGTGATACGCAGTATTTT
>TRBJ2-3|once|13|TRBD1|TRBV29-1
CSVDGQGPDTQYF
TGCAGCGTCGACGGACAGGGTCCAGATACGCAGTATTTT
>TRBJ2-2|NA|15|TRBD2|TRBV6-8
CASSYAGGLNGELFF
TGTGCCAGCAGTTACGCGGGGGGCCTCAACGGGGAGCTGTTTTTT
>TRBJ2-1|NA|19|TRBD2|TRBV2
CASSVVSSASGSLYNEQFF
TGTGCCAGCAGTGTTGTCAGTTCGGCTAGCGGGAGTCTCTACAATGAGCAGTTCTTC
>TRBJ1-1|NA|15|NA|TRBV28
CASSPTLGGNTEAFF
TGTGCCAGCAGTCCTACCTTAGGGGGGAACACTGAAGCTTTCTTT
>TRBJ2-7|NA|13|NA|TRBV12-5
CASGLDGRYEQYF
TGTGCTAGTGGTTTGGACGGCCGGTATGAGCAGTACTTC
>TRBJ1-5|NA|16|TRBD1|TRBV11-2
CASSLLDRGSNQPQHF
TGTGCCAGCAGCTTATTGGACAGGGGTAGCAATCAGCCCCAGCATTTT
>TRBJ1-5|NA|16|TRBD1|TRBV10-3
CAISESDRAGNQPQHF
TGTGCCATCAGTGAGTCTGACAGGGCGGGCAATCAGCCCCAGCATTTT
>TRBJ2-3|NA|14|NA|TRBV18
CASSPGTFTDTQYF
TGTGCCAGCTCACCGGGGACTTTCACAGATACGCAGTATTTT
>TRBJ2-5|NA|14|NA|TRBV4-1
CASSHPGQGETQYF
TGCGCCAGCAGCCATCCGGGGCAGGGAGAGACCCAGTACTTC
>TRBJ2-2|once|18|NA|TRBV4-2
CASSQDLTSSQWVGELFF
TGTGCCAGCAGCCAAGACCTAACTAGCTCCCAGTGGGTCGGGGAGCTGTTTTTT
>TRBJ1-1|NA|15|NA|TRBV6-5
CASSYSHTGNTEAFF
TGTGCCAGCAGTTACTCACACACCGGGAACACTGAAGCTTTCTTT
>TRBJ2-3|NA|17|NA|TRBV16
CASSPLGSLTLSDTQYF
TGTGCCAGCAGCCCTCTCGGGAGTCTCACCCTATCAGATACGCAGTATTTT
>TRBJ1-5|NA|15|NA|TRBV28
CASRARGYSNQPQHF
TGTGCCAGCAGGGCCAGGGGCTATAGCAATCAGCCCCAGCATTTT
>TRBJ2-7|NA|14|TRBD1|TRBV28
CASSLTGGRYEQYF
TGTGCCAGCAGTTTGACAGGGGGCCGATACGAGCAGTACTTC
>TRBJ1-3|NA|17|TRBD1|TRBV5-8
CASSPRRTGYSGNTIYF
TGTGCCAGCAGCCCACGCCGGACAGGTTACTCTGGAAACACCATATATTTT
>TRBJ2-7|few|15|TRBD1|TRBV6-5
CASYWGQGAGGEQYF
TGTGCCAGCTATTGGGGGCAGGGGGCAGGAGGGGAGCAGTACTTC
>TRBJ2-1|NA|11|TRBD1|TRBV7-7
CASSGGHEQFF
TGTGCTAGTTCAGGGGGCCATGAGCAGTTCTTC
>TRBJ2-1|NA|20|TRBD1|TRBV24-1
CATSDGPGTGDVRSYNEQFF
TGTGCCACCAGTGACGGACCCGGGACAGGGGACGTTAGGTCCTACAATGAGCAGTTCTTC
>TRBJ1-6|NA|17|NA|TRBV5-6
CASSLRSFIDYNSPLHF
TGTGCCAGCAGCTTAAGGTCCTTCATAGATTATAATTCACCCCTCCACTTT
>TRBJ2-5|once|13|NA|TRBV10-3
CAISEGLLVGQYF
TGTGCCATCAGTGAGGGTTTACTAGTGGGCCAGTACTTC
>TRBJ2-2|NA|14|TRBD1|TRBV28
CASSQDRVGGELFF
TGTGCCAGCAGCCAAGACAGGGTCGGAGGGGAGCTGTTTTTT
>TRBJ2-1|NA|15|TRBD1|TRBV9
CASSVVGQDYNEQFF
TGTGCCAGCAGCGTAGTTGGACAGGATTACAATGAGCAGTTCTTC
>TRBJ2-1|NA|15|TRBD2|TRBV20-1
CSASIAGLRDNEQFF
TGCAGTGCTAGTATAGCGGGCCTTCGGGACAATGAGCAGTTCTTC
>TRBJ1-1|once|15|NA|TRBV9
CASSVGILGQAEAFF
TGTGCCAGCAGCGTAGGTATTTTGGGCCAGGCTGAAGCTTTCTTT
>TRBJ2-5|once|15|TRBD2|TRBV3-1/TRBV3-2
CASSQGTSSQETQYF
TGTGCCAGCAGCCAAGGGACTAGCAGCCAAGAGACCCAGTACTTC
>TRBJ2-7|NA|17|TRBD2|TRBV19
CASSISASGSFRYEQYF
TGTGCCAGTAGTATAAGCGCTAGCGGGAGTTTCCGCTACGAGCAGTACTTC
>TRBJ2-7|NA|15|TRBD2|TRBV7-6
CASSSPGLAPYEQYF
TGTGCCAGCAGCTCACCGGGACTAGCCCCCTACGAGCAGTACTTC
>TRBJ1-1|NA|15|NA|TRBV18
CASSPEAGGRTEAFF
TGTGCCAGCTCACCGGAGGCAGGTGGAAGGACTGAAGCTTTCTTT
>TRBJ2-2|NA|17|TRBD2|TRBV11-3
CASSLERGAGGAGELFF
TGTGCCAGCAGCTTAGAAAGGGGAGCGGGAGGTGCCGGGGAGCTGTTTTTT
>TRBJ2-1|few|16|TRBD2|TRBV7-9
CASSPRTSGTRNEQFF
TGTGCCAGCAGCCCACGGACTAGCGGCACACGCAATGAGCAGTTCTTC
>TRBJ2-5|NA|14|NA|TRBV10-1
CASSDVDREETQYF
TGCGCCAGCAGTGACGTCGACAGAGAAGAGACCCAGTACTTC
>TRBJ1-4|NA|13|NA|TRBV12-3/TRBV12-4
CASSLRGEEKLFF
TGTGCCAGCAGTTTGAGGGGAGAGGAAAAACTGTTTTTT
>TRBJ2-7|NA|14|TRBD2|TRBV10-2
CASRILAGAGEQYF
TGCGCCAGCAGGATACTAGCGGGAGCCGGCGAGCAGTACTTC
>TRBJ2-1|NA|16|TRBD2|TRBV13
CASSLETSGSYNEQFF
TGTGCCAGCAGCTTAGAGACTAGCGGGTCCTACAATGAGCAGTTCTTC
>TRBJ2-1|NA|15|TRBD1|TRBV4-1
CASSQWTGVDNEQFF
TGCGCCAGCAGCCAATGGACAGGGGTTGACAATGAGCAGTTCTTC
>TRBJ2-7|NA|18|TRBD2|TRBV11-2
CASSLTTSGSNSTDEQYF
TGTGCCAGCAGCTTAACGACTAGCGGGAGTAATTCAACCGACGAGCAGTACTTC
>TRBJ1-2|NA|12|NA|TRBV29-1
CSVGGENYGYTF
TGCAGCGTTGGTGGGGAGAACTATGGCTACACCTTC
>TRBJ2-1|few|17|TRBD1|TRBV4-1
CASSQFIDRGPNNEQFF
TGCGCCAGCAGCCAATTTATAGACAGGGGACCCAACAATGAGCAGTTCTTC
>TRBJ1-6|NA|13|NA|TRBV7-3
CASSSLTSSPLHF
TGTGCCAGCAGCTCCCTTACTTCTTCACCCCTCCACTTT
>TRBJ1-6|NA|14|TRBD1|TRBV9
CASSARQGNSPLHF
TGTGCCAGCAGCGCAAGACAGGGTAATTCACCCCTCCACTTT
>TRBJ2-1|NA|15|NA|TRBV28
CASRPGTGGYNEQFF
TGTGCCAGCAGACCCGGGACTGGCGGCTACAATGAGCAGTTCTTC
>TRBJ2-2|NA|17|TRBD2|TRBV6-2/TRBV6-3
CASSYSRTSGSTGELFF
TGTGCCAGCAGTTACTCTAGGACTAGCGGGAGCACCGGGGAGCTGTTTTTT
>TRBJ2-7|NA|14|NA|TRBV9
CASSVSQGEGEQYF
TGTGCCAGCAGCGTAAGTCAGGGGGAGGGGGAGCAGTACTTC